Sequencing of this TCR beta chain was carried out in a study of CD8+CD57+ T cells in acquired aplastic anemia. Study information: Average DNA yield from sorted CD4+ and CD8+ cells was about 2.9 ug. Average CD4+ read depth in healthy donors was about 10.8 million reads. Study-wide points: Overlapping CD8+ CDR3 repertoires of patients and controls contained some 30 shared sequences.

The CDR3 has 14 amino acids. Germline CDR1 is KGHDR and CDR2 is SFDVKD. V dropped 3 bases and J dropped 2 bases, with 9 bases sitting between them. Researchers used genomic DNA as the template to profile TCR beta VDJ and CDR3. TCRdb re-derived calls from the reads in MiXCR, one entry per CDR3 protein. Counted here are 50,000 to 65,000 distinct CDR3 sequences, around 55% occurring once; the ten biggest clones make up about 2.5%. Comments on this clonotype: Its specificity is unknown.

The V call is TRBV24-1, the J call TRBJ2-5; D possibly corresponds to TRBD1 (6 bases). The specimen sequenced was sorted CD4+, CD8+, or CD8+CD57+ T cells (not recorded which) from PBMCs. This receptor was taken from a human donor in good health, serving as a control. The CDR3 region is CATSDRTVQETQYF. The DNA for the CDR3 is TGTGCCACCAGTGATCGGACAGTACAAGAGACCCAGTACTTC.